This T cell receptor beta chain was retrieved from a study of blood T cell repertoires in COVID-19. Study-wide background: The United States, Italy and Spain provided the acute and convalescent COVID-19 samples. T cells, B-cell-depleted T cells, or PBMCs supplied cDNA or gDNA.

With V trimmed by 0 bases and J by 0 bases, 17 bases remained unmatched. Germline V gene sequence: CDR1 SGHTA, CDR2 FQGNSA. The CDR3 is 21 amino acids. In the original workflow: Reference gene primers were amplified, and this amplification served to estimate nucleated cell counts. Sequencing used immunoSEQ multiplex PCR; TCRdb keeps in-frame clones, though not all of them. That table supplies the V and J calls and clone size; D and trimming were determined from the DNA. The table lists roughly 95,000 clones, approximately 84% of them singletons. The clonotype comes from a human donor in a cohort sampled during active COVID-19. Input material: peripheral blood. The rearrangement uses TRBV7-2 and TRBJ1-3, with 7 bases aligning to TRBD1. The CDR3 protein is CASSLAFAGTAESLSGNTIYF. CDR3 bases: TGTGCCAGCAGCTTAGCGTTCGCCGGGACAGCCGAGTCCCTCTCTGGAAACACCATATATTTT.